This T cell receptor beta chain was retrieved from a study of T cell responses to AZD1222 COVID-19 vaccine. Findings and limits, study-wide: After the peak T cell response, and only then, were repertoires sampled.

The CDR3 consists of 14 residues. V lost 2 bases, J lost 6 bases, and 8 bases lay in between. Germline CDR1 MNHEY, CDR2 SMNVEV (reference sequence). Comments on this clone: What it binds is not known.

Generated by immunoSEQ multiplex PCR, the TCRdb table keeps only in-frame clones and is missing some. Of some 120,000 clones in the sample, over 75% were seen once. The receptor was isolated from an adult in good health. The genes are TRBV27 and TRBJ1-6; perhaps TRBD1 as D (6 bases). Source: peripheral blood, taken on day 0 of AZD1222 vaccination. The chain's CDR3 is CASSLGGPNSPLHF. CDR3 DNA sequence: TGTGCCAGCAGTTTAGGGGGCCCTAATTCACCCCTCCACTTT.